This TCR beta chain was sequenced in a study of cytomegalovirus exposure and HLA in healthy donors. Study-level results: Rarity characterized most TCR sequences, yet some public TCRs appeared in many donors.

As concerns this clone: As yet, its antigen is unknown.

The protocol was immunoSEQ multiplex PCR, while the TCRdb copy is restricted to in-frame clones and leaves out a portion. This table has approximately 160,000 clones, 65% to 90% appearing once. This CDR3 comprises 12 residues. Germline CDR1 is SGHRS and CDR2 is YFSETQ. V shed 4 bases and J shed 8 bases, with 12 bases lying between them. Sequencing was carried out using PBMCs. The receptor was derived from a young woman in good health and CMV-seronegative. The rearrangement joins TRBV5-1 to TRBJ1-1; tentative D call: TRBD1 (6 bases). The CDR3 DNA follows: TGCGCCAGCAGCCCTGCCGGGACAGAAGCTTTCTTT. It specifies CASSPAGTEAFF.